This T cell receptor beta chain was recovered during a study of blood T cell repertoires in COVID-19. In the study overall: Specimens from acute and convalescent COVID-19 originated in the United States, Italy and Spain.

The CDR3 spans 15 residues. Germline lookup yields CDR1 LNHDA and CDR2 SQIVND (reference sequence). The J segment lost 4 bases and the V segment lost 3 bases, leaving 6 bases of the junction unmatched. In the source study's methods: Using reference gene primer amplification, nucleated cell counts were estimated. Measured with immunoSEQ multiplex PCR; TCRdb has only the in-frame clones, and not every one. From that table come the V and J calls and clone size; the DNA was used to work out D and trimming. The profile shows some 140,000 clones, about 90% of them singletons. This TCR was recovered from a man over 45 with acute or convalescent COVID-19. This chain uses TRBV19 with TRBJ1-1; 9 nucleotides agree with TRBD1. Sequencing used peripheral blood. The CDR3 sequence: CASSIKQGAPTEAFF. The CDR3 DNA sequence: TGTGCCAGTAGTATTAAACAGGGGGCGCCCACTGAAGCTTTCTTT.